The T cell receptor (beta chain) under discussion was sequenced for a study of cytomegalovirus exposure and HLA in healthy donors. In the study overall: From HLA-typed donors, an early data release held about 92 million unique TCRs.

Germline V gives CDR1 LNHDA, CDR2 SQIVND (reference sequence). Trimming took 6 bases from V and 7 from J, leaving 18 bases between them. CDR3 size: 14 residues. Primers for the PCR totalled 60 Vbeta and 13 Jbeta. Sequencing was performed with immunoSEQ multiplex PCR; in TCRdb, only in-frame clones are kept and a portion is missing. The repertoire includes 40,000 to 55,000 clones, 60% to 85% of them detected once, and approximately 7.6% sits in the top ten. Findings and limits, study-wide: Roughly even sequencing depth across donors was the assumption behind the presence/absence analyses. Some segments of the V type, notably TRBV6-2 and TRBV6-3, were excluded as indistinguishable. In a later analysis, most CMV-associated TCR beta chains appeared HLA-restricted.

To note about this clone: Its antigen is not known.

Sequenced material: PBMCs. The receptor was derived from a man aged 25 to 45 in good health and CMV-seropositive. The chain recombines TRBV19 with TRBJ1-2; D remains unclear. CDR3: CASSTQGRSGGYTF. The CDR3 nucleotides read TGTGCCAGTAGCACCCAAGGGAGGAGTGGTGGCTACACCTTC.